The source of this TCR beta chain is a study of control samples from healthy donors and cancer patients. V was clipped by 4 bases and J by 5 bases, with 24 bases between them. The CDR3 covers 18 residues. Germline CDR1 and CDR2: MGHRA and YSYEKL. Sequencing used immunoSEQ multiplex PCR; TCRdb keeps in-frame clones, though not all of them. The sample shows fewer than 200,000 clones, over 80% of them seen only once. The clonotype comes from a man aged 18 to 29 in good health. Material for sequencing was blood. V gene TRBV4-1 combines with J gene TRBJ1-5; D is ambiguous. CDR3 bases: TGCGCCAGCAGCCTCCGGAGCCCGTCTCCGGGATCCCATCAGCCCCAGCATTTT. It is translated as CASSLRSPSPGSHQPQHF.